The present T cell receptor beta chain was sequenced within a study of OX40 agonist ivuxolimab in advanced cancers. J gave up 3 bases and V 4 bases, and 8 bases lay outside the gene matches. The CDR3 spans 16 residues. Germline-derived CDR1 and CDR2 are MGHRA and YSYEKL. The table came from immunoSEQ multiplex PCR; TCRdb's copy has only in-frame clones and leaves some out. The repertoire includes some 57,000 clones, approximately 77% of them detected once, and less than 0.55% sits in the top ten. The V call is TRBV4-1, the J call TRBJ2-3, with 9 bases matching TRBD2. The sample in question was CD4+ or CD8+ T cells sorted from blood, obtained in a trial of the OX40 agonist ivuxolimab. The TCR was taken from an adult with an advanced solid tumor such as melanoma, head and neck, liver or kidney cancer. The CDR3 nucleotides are TGCGCCAGCAGCCCCGGGACTAGCACCGCGACAGATACGCAGTATTTT. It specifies CASSPGTSTATDTQYF.